Listed below are T cell receptor beta chains from one sample, sequenced in a study of blood T cells in healthy people across ages. TCRdb reanalysed the 5' RACE reads using MiXCR and keeps one entry per CDR3 protein. Of approximately 1,100,000 distinct CDR3 sequences listed, 45% are singletons. The source material was blood. The receptors come from a woman aged 55-69 years in good health. CDR3s include the opening cysteine and the closing phenylalanine or tryptophan. D genes are given only for firm matches. Size values are once, few and many counts, or a class for expanded clones, and some rows have none.

j_gene	d_gene	abundance	v_gene	CDR3aa	CDR3nt
TRBJ2-5	TRBD2	NA	TRBV7-9	CASNKGVRETKGETQYF	TGTGCCAGCAACAAGGGAGTGCGGGAGACGAAAGGAGAGACCCAGTACTTC
TRBJ1-2	TRBD1	few	TRBV18	CASSPPHHRGNYGYTF	TGTGCCAGCTCACCACCGCATCACAGGGGGAACTATGGCTACACCTTC
TRBJ2-1	TRBD1	NA	TRBV13	CASSWGQGGYNEQFF	TGTGCCAGCAGCTGGGGACAGGGCGGGTACAATGAGCAGTTCTTC
TRBJ1-2	NA	NA	TRBV7-2	CASTSSGSGGYTF	TGTGCCAGCACCTCTTCGGGGTCCGGGGGCTACACCTTC
TRBJ2-5	NA	NA	TRBV11-3	CASSNGRHKRQETQYF	TGTGCCAGCAGCAATGGAAGACACAAGAGGCAAGAGACCCAGTACTTC
TRBJ2-5	NA	NA	TRBV24-1	CATSDYTGSGEGRETQYF	TGTGCCACCAGTGATTACACAGGATCAGGGGAAGGGCGAGAGACCCAGTACTTC
TRBJ2-7	NA	NA	TRBV9	CASSSRGGDYEQYF	TGTGCCAGCAGCTCCCGGGGCGGGGACTACGAGCAGTACTTC
TRBJ2-7	NA	NA	TRBV15	CATNRDAGSPYEQYF	TGTGCCACCAACAGAGACGCCGGTAGTCCCTACGAGCAGTACTTC
TRBJ1-2	NA	NA	TRBV4-2	CASSQDPGTFGYTF	TGTGCCAGCAGCCAAGACCCAGGGACCTTTGGCTACACCTTC
TRBJ1-1	NA	NA	TRBV20-1	CSARDPGLATEAFF	TGCAGTGCTAGAGATCCTGGATTGGCCACTGAAGCTTTCTTT
TRBJ1-2	NA	NA	TRBV20-1	CSAGPLGGGYGYTF	TGCAGTGCAGGACCCTTAGGGGGTGGTTATGGCTACACCTTC
TRBJ2-1	NA	few	TRBV29-1	CSVQGGGNEQFF	TGCAGCGTTCAAGGGGGGGGAAATGAGCAGTTCTTC
TRBJ1-4	NA	few	TRBV9	CASSDGGTLEKLFF	TGTGCCAGCAGCGATGGGGGGACCCTTGAAAAACTGTTTTTT
TRBJ2-4	TRBD1	NA	TRBV30	CAWSGQGYIQYF	TGTGCCTGGAGCGGACAGGGGTACATTCAGTACTTC
TRBJ2-3	NA	few	TRBV10-3	CATGGVTSTDTQYF	TGTGCCACGGGCGGGGTAACTAGCACAGATACGCAGTATTTT
TRBJ2-1	NA	NA	TRBV2	CASKIGGLAWVNEQFF	TGTGCCAGCAAGATCGGGGGTCTAGCGTGGGTTAATGAGCAGTTCTTC
TRBJ2-1	NA	few	TRBV6-6	CASRGLGYYNEQFF	TGTGCCAGCAGGGGGCTAGGATACTACAATGAGCAGTTCTTC
TRBJ2-1	TRBD1	NA	TRBV20-1	CSASRTGDNNEQFF	TGCAGTGCTTCGAGGACAGGGGACAATAATGAGCAGTTCTTC
TRBJ2-3	TRBD2	NA	TRBV6-6	CASRALADPTDTQYF	TGTGCCAGCAGAGCGCTAGCGGACCCCACAGATACGCAGTATTTT
TRBJ2-5	NA	NA	TRBV27	CASSFSGIRETQYF	TGTGCCAGCAGTTTTTCAGGGATTAGGGAGACCCAGTACTTC
TRBJ2-7	TRBD1	NA	TRBV27	CASTALGQGIYEQYF	TGTGCCAGCACGGCGTTGGGACAGGGGATCTACGAGCAGTACTTC
TRBJ1-1	TRBD1	NA	TRBV20-1	CSATPGGRAFF	TGCAGTGCTACCCCAGGGGGTCGAGCTTTCTTT
TRBJ2-3	NA	NA	TRBV12-3/TRBV12-4	CASNHPWGGTDTQYF	TGTGCCAGCAACCACCCTTGGGGGGGCACAGATACGCAGTATTTT
TRBJ2-6	NA	NA	TRBV27	CASSSSVSGANVLTF	TGTGCCAGCAGTTCCTCCGTCTCTGGGGCCAACGTCCTGACTTTC
TRBJ1-1	TRBD1	NA	TRBV7-9	CASSPWDRDEAFF	TGTGCCAGCAGCCCTTGGGACAGGGATGAAGCTTTCTTT
TRBJ2-3	TRBD1	few	TRBV4-1	CASSSRTGLHTDTQYF	TGCGCCAGCAGCTCCCGGACAGGTTTACACACAGATACGCAGTATTTT
TRBJ2-1	TRBD2	NA	TRBV5-1	CASSGRGGSYNEQFF	TGCGCCAGCAGCGGACGGGGGGGCTCCTACAATGAGCAGTTCTTC
TRBJ2-7	NA	NA	TRBV30	CAWSGGRAYGQYF	TGTGCCTGGAGTGGGGGGCGGGCCTACGGGCAGTACTTC
TRBJ2-7	TRBD2	few	TRBV19	CASRRAGGIYEQYF	TGTGCCAGTAGGAGGGCGGGAGGAATCTACGAGCAGTACTTC
TRBJ1-2	TRBD1	NA	TRBV12-3/TRBV12-4	CASRRGAGQVGYTF	TGTGCCAGCAGGCGGGGGGCGGGACAGGTCGGCTACACCTTC
TRBJ2-1	TRBD1	once	TRBV5-6	CTSSGGQGAYNEQFF	TGTACCAGCAGCGGGGGACAGGGGGCGTACAATGAGCAGTTCTTC
TRBJ1-1	NA	NA	TRBV2	CASSEVTGNTEAFF	TGTGCCAGCAGTGAAGTGACAGGCAACACTGAAGCTTTCTTT
TRBJ2-1	TRBD2	NA	TRBV29-1	CSVEGRTSGSQLSYNEQFF	TGCAGCGTTGAAGGGAGGACTAGCGGGAGCCAGTTGAGTTACAATGAGCAGTTCTTC
TRBJ2-3	TRBD2	few	TRBV9	CASSVEGTSGSFTQYF	TGTGCCAGCAGCGTAGAGGGGACTAGCGGGTCGTTCACGCAGTATTTT
TRBJ2-5	NA	NA	TRBV13	CASSQKTVYQETQYF	TGTGCCAGCAGCCAAAAGACAGTGTACCAAGAGACCCAGTACTTC
TRBJ2-6	TRBD1	NA	TRBV7-9	CASSLRGQGSSGANVLTF	TGTGCCAGCAGCCTTCGGGGACAGGGGAGTTCCGGGGCCAACGTCCTGACTTTC
TRBJ2-4	NA	NA	TRBV7-9	CASSFAGSSGVQYF	TGTGCCAGCAGCTTTGCGGGGTCGTCGGGGGTGCAGTACTTC
TRBJ2-7	NA	NA	TRBV9	CASSVGRDPSYEQYF	TGTGCCAGCAGCGTAGGGAGGGATCCGTCCTACGAGCAGTACTTC
TRBJ1-2	NA	NA	TRBV20-1	CSARVGYTF	TGCAGTGCTAGAGTCGGCTACACCTTC
TRBJ2-3	TRBD2	NA	TRBV27	CASRKLTGGTDTQYF	TGTGCCAGCAGGAAATTAACGGGGGGAACAGATACGCAGTATTTT
TRBJ2-7	NA	NA	TRBV28	CASSPALGQGLREGSYEQYF	TGTGCCAGCAGTCCCGCCCTGGGACAGGGATTACGGGAGGGGTCCTACGAGCAGTACTTC
TRBJ1-1	NA	NA	TRBV20-1	CSARAAGRSDTEAFF	TGCAGTGCTAGAGCGGCAGGGAGGTCTGACACTGAAGCTTTCTTT
TRBJ2-7	NA	NA	TRBV6-7	CASLVWPYEQYF	TGTGCCAGTCTCGTGTGGCCCTACGAGCAGTACTTC
TRBJ1-5	NA	NA	TRBV29-1	CSVEYQENQPQHF	TGCAGCGTTGAATACCAGGAAAATCAGCCCCAGCATTTT
TRBJ1-2	NA	few	TRBV7-8	CASSLGGTLNYGYTF	TGTGCCAGCAGCTTAGGAGGGACTTTGAACTATGGCTACACCTTC
TRBJ1-1	NA	many	TRBV12-3/TRBV12-4	CASTQAGGLNTEAFF	TGTGCCAGCACCCAGGCGGGGGGATTAAACACTGAAGCTTTCTTT
TRBJ2-1	TRBD2	NA	TRBV29-1	CSADGLAGVGYNEQFF	TGCAGCGCCGACGGCCTCGCGGGGGTTGGGTACAATGAGCAGTTCTTC
TRBJ2-1	TRBD2	once	TRBV12-3/TRBV12-4	CVSTLPGLSSYNEQFF	TGTGTCAGCACTCTACCGGGACTAAGCTCCTACAATGAGCAGTTCTTC
TRBJ2-1	NA	NA	TRBV27	CASSSGYHYNEQFF	TGTGCCAGCAGTTCAGGGTATCACTACAATGAGCAGTTCTTC
TRBJ2-3	NA	NA	TRBV10-3	CAISGSSGHTDTQYF	TGTGCCATCAGTGGATCGAGCGGTCACACAGATACGCAGTATTTT
TRBJ2-3	NA	NA	TRBV28	CASSFEGTTDTQYF	TGTGCCAGCAGTTTTGAGGGCACCACAGATACGCAGTATTTT
TRBJ2-5	TRBD2	few	TRBV11-2	CASSQTSGRGLETQYF	TGTGCCAGCAGCCAGACTAGCGGGAGAGGGTTAGAGACCCAGTACTTC